The sequence of this TCR beta chain was determined in a study of Ad26.COV2.S vaccination and SARS-CoV-2 variants. The data were produced by immunoSEQ multiplex PCR, yet TCRdb's version contains in-frame clones alone and is incomplete. The data contain 250,000 or so clones, around 90% of them singletons. Treatment reported: roughly 19 received Ad26.COV2.S at low or high dose, single or two shots; roughly five received placebo; per-sample allocation not given. Collection of the samples took place on day 63 after the first injection of vaccine or placebo. Boston supplied an adult donor aged 18-55 years. V lost 2 bases to trimming and J lost 0 bases, with 13 bases between them. CDR1 and CDR2 (germline): MNHEY, SVGEGT. The CDR3 spans 16 residues.

The receptor was derived from a person between 18 and 59 years old who received the Ad26.COV2.S COVID-19 vaccine or a placebo. Sample: peripheral blood, taken in a trial of Ad26.COV2.S vaccine versus placebo. The chain uses TRBV6-2 or TRBV6-3 and TRBJ2-5; perhaps D is TRBD1 or TRBD2 (5 bases each). The CDR3 DNA sequence: TGTGCCAGCAGTTACACCCGGGGCAGGTACCAAGAGACCCAGTACTTC. It yields the protein CASSYTRGRYQETQYF.